A single sample is the source of the 8 T cell receptor beta chains below, sequenced in a study of T cells after yellow fever vaccination. One entry per CDR3 protein results from TCRdb running MiXCR on the 5' RACE reads. This sample carries hundreds of thousands of distinct CDR3 sequences, about 15% of them seen once, and the ten largest clones take around 15%. This specimen consisted of PBMCs, obtained 5 to 6 days after the first yellow fever vaccination. These receptors were taken from a man aged 18 to 35 who received the YFV17D yellow fever vaccine.

The rearrangement joins TRBV5-4 to TRBJ2-7; TRBD1 matches 9 bases. The CDR3 sequence is 15 residues long. Germline loops: CDR1 SGHNT, CDR2 YYREEE (reference sequence). Unmatched junction bases numbered 6, after V lost 4 bases and J lost 1 base. CDR3 amino acids: CASSLQGARSYEQYF. CDR3 DNA sequence: TGTGCCAGCAGCCTACAGGGGGCGCGATCCTACGAGCAGTACTTC. The whole variable domain, filled in from reference TRBV5-4 and TRBJ2-7, reads ETGVTQSPTHLIKTRGQQVTLRCSSQSGHNTVSWYQQALGQGPQFIFQYYREEENGRGNFPPRFSGLQFPNYSSELNVNALELDDSALYLCASSLQGARSYEQYFGPGTRLTVT.

The table lists this clonotype with a few counts. The V gene is TRBV27, the J gene TRBJ1-3; D is uncertain. Trimming removed 2 bases at V and 9 bases at J, with 11 bases between. Germline V lookup: CDR1 MNHEY, CDR2 SMNVEV (reference sequence). This CDR3 spans 13 amino acids. CDR3 DNA sequence: TGTGCCAGCAGTTTAAGTTCCGGGAGCACCATATATTTT. This sequence encodes CASSLSSGSTIYF.

The chain joins TRBV7-2 to TRBJ2-1, with D possibly being TRBD2 (7 bases). The CDR3 loop spans 16 amino acids. Trimming left V 5 bases short and J 2 bases short, with 16 bases between. CDR1 and CDR2 (germline): SGHTA, FQGNSA. CDR3 nucleotide sequence: TGTGCCAGCAGCCCCCGGGGGGACAAGGCCTACAATGAGCAGTTCTTC. Protein: CASSPRGDKAYNEQFF.

The V gene is TRBV20-1, the J gene TRBJ2-3; TRBD2 aligns across 7 bases. The CDR3 extends over 14 amino acids. V lost 6 bases, J lost 3 bases, and 9 bases stayed unmatched. Germline loops: CDR1 DFQATT, CDR2 SNEGSKA (reference sequence). CDR3 sequence reads: CSALTSEPTDTQYF. CDR3 bases: TGCAGTGCCCTCACTAGCGAGCCAACAGATACGCAGTATTTT.

The V call is TRBV6-1, the J call TRBJ1-1; D not certain. The germline CDR1 and CDR2 sequences are MNHNS and SASEGT. V dropped 7 bases and J dropped 5 bases, with 17 bases sitting between them. The CDR3 totals 14 residues. CDR3 protein: CASKFTLGRTEAFF. In DNA form, the CDR3 reads TGTGCCAGCAAATTCACACTCGGGAGGACTGAAGCTTTCTTT.

This clonotype was detected a few times. CDR3 protein: CASSEAFWQPQHF. The CDR3 coding sequence is TGTGCCAGCAGTGAGGCGTTTTGGCAGCCCCAGCATTTT. This rearrangement joins TRBV2 to TRBJ1-5; no definite D call. The CDR3 contains 13 residues. The germline V and J ends were trimmed by 3 bases and 7 bases, with 10 bases remaining between them. Germline CDR1 reads SNHLY; CDR2 reads FYNNEI.

The CDR3 region is CATSGGPGTQYF. CDR3 nucleotide sequence: TGTGCCACGTCAGGGGGACCCGGTACGCAGTATTTT. The chain combines TRBV6-6 with TRBJ2-3; 7 nucleotides match TRBD1. The V and J ends lost 10 bases and 8 bases, in that order; junction bases with no gene match: 9. Germline CDR1 and CDR2: MNHNY and SVGAGI (reference sequence). This CDR3 spans 12 amino acids.

V gene TRBV5-4 combines with J gene TRBJ2-3, with 7 bases aligning to TRBD2. The V segment lost 7 bases and the J segment 2 bases; nucleotides outside the gene matches: 10. The CDR3 is 15 amino acids. Germline V gene data show CDR1 as SGHNT and CDR2 as YYREEE (reference sequence). The CDR3: CASGRTGGTTDTQYF. As DNA, the CDR3 is TGTGCCAGCGGGAGGACGGGGGGAACCACAGATACGCAGTATTTT.